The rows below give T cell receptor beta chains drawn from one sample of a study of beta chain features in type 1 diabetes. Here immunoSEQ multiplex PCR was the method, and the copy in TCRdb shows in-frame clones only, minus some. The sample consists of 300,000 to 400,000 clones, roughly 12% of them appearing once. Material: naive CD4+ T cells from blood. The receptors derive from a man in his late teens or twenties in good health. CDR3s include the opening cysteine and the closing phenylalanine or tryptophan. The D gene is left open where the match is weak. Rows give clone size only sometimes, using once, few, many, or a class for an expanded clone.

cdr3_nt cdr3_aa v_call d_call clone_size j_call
TGTGCCAGCTCACTTGGCTCCACCTACGAGCAGTACTTC CASSLGSTYEQYF TRBV18 - few TRBJ2-7
TGTGCCAGTAGTATAGACACCGGGACTAGCGTCTCCTACGAGCAGTACTTC CASSIDTGTSVSYEQYF TRBV19 TRBD2 - TRBJ2-7
TGCGCCAGCAGCCCTTATCCCCCGGGACACGAAACCAGGCACTATGGCTACACCTTC CASSPYPPGHETRHYGYTF TRBV23-1 - few TRBJ1-2
TGCAGCGTTGAAGGTAGCGCCCCTTCCCCCTACAATGAGCAGTTCTTC CSVEGSAPSPYNEQFF TRBV29-1 - - TRBJ2-1
TGCAGCGTTGGAGACAATAGCAATCAGCCCCAGCATTTT CSVGDNSNQPQHF TRBV29-1 - - TRBJ1-5
TGTGCCTGGGAAAGCGGGGGGTCCTACGAGCAGTACTTC CAWESGGSYEQYF TRBV30 TRBD2 few TRBJ2-7
TGTGCCAGCAGCTTCCGGGACAGGTCTGGCTACACCTTC CASSFRDRSGYTF TRBV7-8 TRBD1 - TRBJ1-2
TGTGCCAGCAGTTACAGTCTACGGGAAAGGTACTTC CASSYSLRERYF TRBV6-5 - - TRBJ2-4
TGTGCCAGCAGTGAAGCGACAGATACGCAGTATTTT CASSEATDTQYF TRBV6-5 - few TRBJ2-3
TGCGCCAGCAGCCGCTCAGCGGGGGCGAACTACAATGAGCAGTTCTTC CASSRSAGANYNEQFF TRBV4-3 TRBD2 few TRBJ2-1
TGCAACGTGCGACCGGGAGACAGGGTAGATACGCAGTATTTT CNVRPGDRVDTQYF TRBV29-1 - many TRBJ2-3
TGTGCCAGCAGTTTATTACGGTTCGGGGATTCACCCCTCCACTTT CASSLLRFGDSPLHF TRBV28 - - TRBJ1-6
TGTGCCAGCAGTTACCTCGATGAGCAGTTCTTC CASSYLDEQFF TRBV6-6 - few TRBJ2-1
TGCGCCAGCAGCTTCCCACAGGGTGCGGGCCCCTACGAGCAGTACTTC CASSFPQGAGPYEQYF TRBV5-1 - - TRBJ2-7
TGTGCCAGCAGTAAGGCGGGATCCTACAATGAGCAGTTCTTC CASSKAGSYNEQFF TRBV14 - few TRBJ2-1
TGCGCCAGCAGCCAAGAATATCGTAGCGGGAGGTCAGATACGCAGTATTTT CASSQEYRSGRSDTQYF TRBV4-3 TRBD2 many TRBJ2-3
TGCGCCAGCAGCTTGTCGCATCAGACAGGGGACTCCTACGAGCAGTACTTC CASSLSHQTGDSYEQYF TRBV5-1 TRBD1 few TRBJ2-7
TGCGCCAGCAGCCAAGATCCGGGAGGGCCTAATGAGCAGTTCTTC CASSQDPGGPNEQFF TRBV4-3 TRBD2 - TRBJ2-1
TGTGCCAGCAGCTTGTTCCTAGCGGGGGACAATGAGCAGTTCTTC CASSLFLAGDNEQFF TRBV7-2 TRBD2 few TRBJ2-1
TGTGCCAGCAGCCATTTAAAAGGGGCTGGGTACAATGAGCAGTTCTTC CASSHLKGAGYNEQFF TRBV7-8 - - TRBJ2-1
TGTGCCAGCAGCGTAGATGTGGCAGGGGGCGGCTACACCTTC CASSVDVAGGGYTF TRBV9 TRBD1 - TRBJ1-2
TGTGCCAGCAGCGAAAGACTAGCGGGCCTCATCGACTCCTACAATGAGCAGTTCTTC CASSERLAGLIDSYNEQFF TRBV9 TRBD2 - TRBJ2-1
TGTGCCAGCAGCTTCGAGAATAGCATTCAGTACTTC CASSFENSIQYF TRBV7-2 - - TRBJ2-4
TGTGCCAGCAGCCCGGGACAACTCATTCGGGGAGATACGCAGTATTTT CASSPGQLIRGDTQYF TRBV5-8 - few TRBJ2-3
TGTGCCAGCAGCCCGTACAGGGGGCCTAGCTCCTACAATGAGCAGTTCTTC CASSPYRGPSSYNEQFF TRBV7-9 TRBD1 - TRBJ2-1
TGTGCCAGCAGCGCCCGGACAGGGTCGAGCGAAAAACTGTTTTTT CASSARTGSSEKLFF TRBV9 TRBD1 few TRBJ1-4
TGCGCCAGCAGCTCCGGACCCAGGGCGGAAGACTACGAGCAGTACTTC CASSSGPRAEDYEQYF TRBV5-1 - - TRBJ2-7
TGTGCCAGCACCCTGAGCGGCACTTATGGCTACACCTTC CASTLSGTYGYTF TRBV28 - - TRBJ1-2